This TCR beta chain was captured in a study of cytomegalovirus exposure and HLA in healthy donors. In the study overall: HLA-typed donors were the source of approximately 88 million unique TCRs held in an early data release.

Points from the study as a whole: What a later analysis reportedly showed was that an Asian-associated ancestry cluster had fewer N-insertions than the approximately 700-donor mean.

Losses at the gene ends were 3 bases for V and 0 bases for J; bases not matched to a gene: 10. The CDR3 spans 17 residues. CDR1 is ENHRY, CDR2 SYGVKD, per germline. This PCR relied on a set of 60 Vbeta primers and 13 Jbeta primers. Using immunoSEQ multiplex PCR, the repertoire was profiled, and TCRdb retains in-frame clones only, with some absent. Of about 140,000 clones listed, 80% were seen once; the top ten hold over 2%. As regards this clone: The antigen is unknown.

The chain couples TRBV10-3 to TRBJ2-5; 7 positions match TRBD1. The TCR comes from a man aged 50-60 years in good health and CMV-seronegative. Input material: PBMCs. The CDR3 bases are TGTGCCATCAGTGACCCACAATACAGGGGAAACCAAGAGACCCAGTACTTC. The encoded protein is CAISDPQYRGNQETQYF.